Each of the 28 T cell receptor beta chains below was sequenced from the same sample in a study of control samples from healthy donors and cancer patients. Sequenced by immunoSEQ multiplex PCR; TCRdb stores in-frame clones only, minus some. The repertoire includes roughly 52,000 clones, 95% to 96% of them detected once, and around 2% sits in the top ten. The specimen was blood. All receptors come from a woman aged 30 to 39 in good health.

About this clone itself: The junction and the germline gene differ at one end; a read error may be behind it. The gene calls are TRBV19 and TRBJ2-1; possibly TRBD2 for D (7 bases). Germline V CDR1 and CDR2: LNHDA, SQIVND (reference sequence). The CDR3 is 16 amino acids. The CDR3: CACSLGGAGLVGEQFF. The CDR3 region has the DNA TGTGCCTGTAGTTTGGGGGGGGCGGGACTTGTGGGTGAGCAGTTCTTC.

The CDR3 sequence: CASSLESSQETQYF. For the CDR3, the DNA is TGCGCCAGCAGCTTGGAGAGCAGCCAAGAGACCCAGTACTTC. The chain employs TRBV5-1 and TRBJ2-5; D gene ambiguous. Trimming removed 0 bases from V and 1 base from J, with 7 bases in between. CDR3 size: 14 residues. CDR1 and CDR2 (germline): SGHRS, YFSETQ.

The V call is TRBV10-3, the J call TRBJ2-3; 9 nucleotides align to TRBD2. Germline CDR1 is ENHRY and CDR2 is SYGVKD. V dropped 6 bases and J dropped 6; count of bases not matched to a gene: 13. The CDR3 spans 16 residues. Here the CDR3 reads CAISDMTSGLGDTQYF. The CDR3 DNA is TGTGCCATCAGCGATATGACTAGCGGATTGGGGGATACGCAGTATTTT.

The CDR3 bases are TGTGCCAGCACCCCAGCTGGAAACACCATATATTTT. Encoded protein: CASTPAGNTIYF. J is TRBJ1-3 and V is TRBV3-1 (or the pseudogene TRBV3-2); no clear D gene. Germline V gene sequence: CDR1 LGHDT, CDR2 YNNKEL (reference sequence). V shed 7 bases and J shed 2 bases, with 6 bases lying between them. This CDR3 region has 12 residues.

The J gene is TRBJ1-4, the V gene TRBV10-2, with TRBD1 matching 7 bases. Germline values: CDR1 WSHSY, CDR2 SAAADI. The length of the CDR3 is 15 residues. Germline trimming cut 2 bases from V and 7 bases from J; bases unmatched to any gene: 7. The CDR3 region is CASSEPGGVGEKLFF. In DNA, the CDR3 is TGCGCCAGCAGTGAGCCAGGGGGAGTAGGTGAAAAACTGTTTTTT.

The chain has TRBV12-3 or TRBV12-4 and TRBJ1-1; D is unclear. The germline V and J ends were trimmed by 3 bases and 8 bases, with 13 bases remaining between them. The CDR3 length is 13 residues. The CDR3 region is CASSLDPSKEAFF. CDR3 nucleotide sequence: TGTGCCAGCAGTTTGGACCCAAGCAAGGAAGCTTTCTTT.

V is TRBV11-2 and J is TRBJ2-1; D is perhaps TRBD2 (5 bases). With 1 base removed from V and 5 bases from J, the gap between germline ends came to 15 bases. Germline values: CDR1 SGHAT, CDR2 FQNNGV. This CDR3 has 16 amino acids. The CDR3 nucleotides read TGTGCCAGCAGCTTAGTAGAGGGAAGGCTCAACAATGAGCAGTTCTTC. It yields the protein CASSLVEGRLNNEQFF.

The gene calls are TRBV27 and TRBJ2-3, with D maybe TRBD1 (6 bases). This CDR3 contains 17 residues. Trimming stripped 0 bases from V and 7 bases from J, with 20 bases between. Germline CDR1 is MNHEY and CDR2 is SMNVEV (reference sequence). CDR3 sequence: CASSLSPGTRGRNTQYF. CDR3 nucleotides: TGTGCCAGCAGTTTATCCCCCGGGACACGCGGCCGTAATACGCAGTATTTT.

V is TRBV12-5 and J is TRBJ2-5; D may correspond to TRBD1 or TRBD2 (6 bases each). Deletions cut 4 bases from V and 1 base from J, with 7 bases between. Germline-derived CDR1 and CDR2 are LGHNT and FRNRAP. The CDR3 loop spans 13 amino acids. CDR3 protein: CASGSGAQETQYF. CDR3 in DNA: TGTGCTAGTGGTTCGGGGGCCCAAGAGACCCAGTACTTC.

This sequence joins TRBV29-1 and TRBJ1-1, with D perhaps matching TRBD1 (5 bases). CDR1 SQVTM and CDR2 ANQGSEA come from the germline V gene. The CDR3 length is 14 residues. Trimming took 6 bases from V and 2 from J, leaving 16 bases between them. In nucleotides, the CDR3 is TGCAGCGTAACCGGGGCCTACCCCAACACTGAAGCTTTCTTT. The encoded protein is CSVTGAYPNTEAFF.

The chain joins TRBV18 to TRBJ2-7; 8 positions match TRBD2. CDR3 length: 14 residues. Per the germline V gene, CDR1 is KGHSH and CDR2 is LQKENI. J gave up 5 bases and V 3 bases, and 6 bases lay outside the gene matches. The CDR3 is CASSPVGRAHEQYF. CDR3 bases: TGTGCCAGCTCACCGGTCGGGAGGGCCCACGAGCAGTACTTC.

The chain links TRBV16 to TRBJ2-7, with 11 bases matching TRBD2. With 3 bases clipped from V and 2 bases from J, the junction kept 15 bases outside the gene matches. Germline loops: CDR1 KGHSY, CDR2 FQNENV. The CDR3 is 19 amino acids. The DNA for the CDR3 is TGTGCCAGCAGCCACCACGGGGCCTCTAGCGGGAGGAGGCCCTACGAGCAGTACTTC. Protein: CASSHHGASSGRRPYEQYF.

CDR3 DNA: TGTGCCAGCAGCTATACAGGGCCCTACGAGCAGTACTTC. As protein: CASSYTGPYEQYF. The V and J genes are TRBV7-2 and TRBJ2-7, with TRBD1 as a possible D gene (6 bases). Germline CDR1 and CDR2: SGHTA and FQGNSA. The CDR3 has 13 amino acids. The germline V and J ends were trimmed by 4 bases and 2 bases, with 9 bases remaining between them.

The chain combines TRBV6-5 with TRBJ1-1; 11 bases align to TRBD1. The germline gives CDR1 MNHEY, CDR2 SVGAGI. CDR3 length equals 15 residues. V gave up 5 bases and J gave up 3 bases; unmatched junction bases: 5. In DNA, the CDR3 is TGTGCCAGCAGTCAGGACAGGGGGCTGGACACTGAAGCTTTCTTT. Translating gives CASSQDRGLDTEAFF.

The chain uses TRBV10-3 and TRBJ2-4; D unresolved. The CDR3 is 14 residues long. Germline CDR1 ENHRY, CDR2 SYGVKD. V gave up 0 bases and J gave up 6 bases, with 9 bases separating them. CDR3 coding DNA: TGTGCCATCAGTGAGTCTGTGGTCGGAAACATTCAGTACTTC. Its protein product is CAISESVVGNIQYF.

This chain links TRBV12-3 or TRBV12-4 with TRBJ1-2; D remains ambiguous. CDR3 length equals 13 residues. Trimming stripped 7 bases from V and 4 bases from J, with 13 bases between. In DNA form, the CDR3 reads TGTGCCAGCACTCCGGACCGCCCCTATGGCTACACCTTC. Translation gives CASTPDRPYGYTF.

Written as DNA, the CDR3 is TGCAGTGCTAGTGAACGGGCCAACACTGAAGCTTTCTTT. It specifies CSASERANTEAFF. The chain uses TRBV20-1 and TRBJ1-1; D unclear. Trimming took 3 bases from V and 2 from J, leaving 10 bases between them. The germline gives CDR1 DFQATT, CDR2 SNEGSKA (reference sequence). CDR3 length: 13 amino acids.

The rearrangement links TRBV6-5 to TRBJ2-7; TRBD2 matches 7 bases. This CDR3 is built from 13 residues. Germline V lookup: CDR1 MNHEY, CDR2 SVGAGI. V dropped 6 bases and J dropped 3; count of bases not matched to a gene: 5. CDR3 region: CASRGRGDYEQYF. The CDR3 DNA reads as TGTGCCAGCAGGGGCCGGGGGGACTACGAGCAGTACTTC.

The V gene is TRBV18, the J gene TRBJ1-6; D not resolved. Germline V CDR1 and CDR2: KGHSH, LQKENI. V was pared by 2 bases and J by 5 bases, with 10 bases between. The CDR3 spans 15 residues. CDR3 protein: CASSPMAPDNSPLHF. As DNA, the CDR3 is TGTGCCAGCTCACCAATGGCACCCGATAATTCACCCCTCCACTTT.

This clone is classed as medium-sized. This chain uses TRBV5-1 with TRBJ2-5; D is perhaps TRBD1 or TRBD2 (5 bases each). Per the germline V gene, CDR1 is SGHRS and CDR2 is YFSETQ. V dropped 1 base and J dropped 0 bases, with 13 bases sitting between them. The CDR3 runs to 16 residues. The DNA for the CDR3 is TGCGCCAGCAGCTTGTTCACCGGGACGGACCAAGAGACCCAGTACTTC. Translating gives CASSLFTGTDQETQYF.

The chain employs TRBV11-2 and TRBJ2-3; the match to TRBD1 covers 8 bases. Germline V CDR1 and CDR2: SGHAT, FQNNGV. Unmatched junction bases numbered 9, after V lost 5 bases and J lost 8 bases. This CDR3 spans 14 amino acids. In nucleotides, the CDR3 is TGTGCCAGCAGCCTAGGCAGGGGGCTGCGTACGCAGTATTTT. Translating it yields CASSLGRGLRTQYF. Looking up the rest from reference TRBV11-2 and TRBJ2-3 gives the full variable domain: EAGVAQSPRYKIIEKRQSVAFWCNPISGHATLYWYQQILGQGPKLLIQFQNNGVVDDSQLPKDRFSAERLKGVDSTLKIQPAKLEDSAVYLCASSLGRGLRTQYFGPGTRLTVL.

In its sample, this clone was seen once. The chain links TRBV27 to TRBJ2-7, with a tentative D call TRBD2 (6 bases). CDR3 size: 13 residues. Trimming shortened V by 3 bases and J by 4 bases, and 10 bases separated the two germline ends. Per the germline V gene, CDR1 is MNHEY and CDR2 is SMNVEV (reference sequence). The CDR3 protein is CASSFRAGYEQYF. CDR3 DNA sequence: TGTGCCAGCAGTTTCCGAGCGGGTTACGAGCAGTACTTC.

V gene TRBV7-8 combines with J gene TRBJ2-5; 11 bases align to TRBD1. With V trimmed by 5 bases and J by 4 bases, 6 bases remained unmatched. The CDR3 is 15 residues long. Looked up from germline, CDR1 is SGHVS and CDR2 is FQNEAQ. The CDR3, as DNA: TGTGCCAGCAGCACGGGGACAGGGGGTTTAGAGACCCAGTACTTC. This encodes CASSTGTGGLETQYF.

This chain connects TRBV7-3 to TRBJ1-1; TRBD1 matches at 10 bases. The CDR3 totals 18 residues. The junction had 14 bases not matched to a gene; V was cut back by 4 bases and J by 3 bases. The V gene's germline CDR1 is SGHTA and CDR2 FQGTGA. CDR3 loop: CASSSPRPGQGKYTEAFF. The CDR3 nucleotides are TGTGCCAGCAGCTCCCCCCGACCGGGACAGGGGAAATACACTGAAGCTTTCTTT.

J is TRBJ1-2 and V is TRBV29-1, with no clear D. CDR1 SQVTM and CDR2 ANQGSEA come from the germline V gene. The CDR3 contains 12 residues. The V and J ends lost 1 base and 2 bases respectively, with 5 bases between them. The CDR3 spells CSVEGQNYGYTF. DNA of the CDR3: TGCAGCGTTGAAGGTCAGAACTATGGCTACACCTTC.

The CDR3 nucleotides are TGTGCCAGCAGTTTATTTCCGGGGGCGGAGAGTCACGGGGAGCTGTTTTTT. Its protein is CASSLFPGAESHGELFF. V is TRBV28 and J is TRBJ2-2, with D tentatively TRBD1 or TRBD2 (6 bases each). The V end lost 1 base, the J end lost 7 bases, and 19 bases lay between the germline ends. Per the germline V gene, CDR1 is MDHEN and CDR2 is SYDVKM. The CDR3 is 17 residues long.

DNA of the CDR3: TGTGCCAGCCAAGACAGGGGGGCCGGAAACACCATATATTTT. Amino acid sequence: CASQDRGAGNTIYF. The V and J genes are TRBV7-9 and TRBJ1-3; 9 bases map to TRBD1. The J segment lost 4 bases and the V segment lost 8 bases, leaving 6 bases of the junction unmatched. The V gene's germline CDR1 is SEHNR and CDR2 FQNEAQ (reference sequence). This CDR3 comprises 14 residues.

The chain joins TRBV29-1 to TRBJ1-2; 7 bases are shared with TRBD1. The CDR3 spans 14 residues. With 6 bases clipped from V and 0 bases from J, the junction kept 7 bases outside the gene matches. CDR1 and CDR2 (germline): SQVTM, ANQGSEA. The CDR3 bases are TGCAGCGTAGACCCTGGACAGGCTAACTATGGCTACACCTTC. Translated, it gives CSVDPGQANYGYTF.